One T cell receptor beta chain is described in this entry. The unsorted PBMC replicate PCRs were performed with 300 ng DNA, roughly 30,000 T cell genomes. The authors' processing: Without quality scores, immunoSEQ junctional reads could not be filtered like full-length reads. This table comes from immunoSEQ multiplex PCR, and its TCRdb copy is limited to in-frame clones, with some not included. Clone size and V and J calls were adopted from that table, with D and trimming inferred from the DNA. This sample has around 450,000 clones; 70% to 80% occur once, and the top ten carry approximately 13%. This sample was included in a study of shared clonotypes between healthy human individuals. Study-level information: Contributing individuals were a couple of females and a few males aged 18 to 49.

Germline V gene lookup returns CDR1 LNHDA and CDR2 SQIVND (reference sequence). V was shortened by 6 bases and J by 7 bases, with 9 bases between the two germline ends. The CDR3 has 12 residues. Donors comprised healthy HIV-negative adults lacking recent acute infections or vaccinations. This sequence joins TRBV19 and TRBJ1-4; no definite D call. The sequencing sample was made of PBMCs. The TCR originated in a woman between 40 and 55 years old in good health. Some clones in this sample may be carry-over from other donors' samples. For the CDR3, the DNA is TGTGCCAGTAGCGTTCATGGTGAAAAACTGTTTTTT. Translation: CASSVHGEKLFF.